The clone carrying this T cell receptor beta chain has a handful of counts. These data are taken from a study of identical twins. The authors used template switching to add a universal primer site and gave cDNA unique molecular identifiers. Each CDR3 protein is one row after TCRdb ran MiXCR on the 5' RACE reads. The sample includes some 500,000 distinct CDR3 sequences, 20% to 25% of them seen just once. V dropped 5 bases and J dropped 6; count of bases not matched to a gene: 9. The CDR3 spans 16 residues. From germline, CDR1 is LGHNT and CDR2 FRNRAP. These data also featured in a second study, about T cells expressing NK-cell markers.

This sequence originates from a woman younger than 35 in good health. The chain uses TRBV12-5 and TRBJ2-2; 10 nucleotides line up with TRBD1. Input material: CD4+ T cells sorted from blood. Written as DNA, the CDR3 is TGTGCTAGTGGTCGAGGCGACAGGGGGCTGGCCGGGGAGCTGTTTTTT. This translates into CASGRGDRGLAGELFF.